This record looks at one T cell receptor (beta chain) sequence and its context. Antigen: not known. This sample is part of a study of blood T cells in healthy people across ages. Together with a sample-barcoded 5' primer, a J-beta primer mix was included in a second PCR lasting 7 to 11 cycles. TCRdb reprocessed the 5' RACE reads via MiXCR and lists one record per CDR3 protein. The data show approximately 1,700,000 distinct CDR3 sequences, around 40% seen once. The CDR3 consists of 13 residues. CDR1 is MNHNY and CDR2 is SVGAGI in the germline V gene (reference sequence). With V trimmed by 8 bases and J by 6 bases, 5 bases remained unmatched. Total RNA extraction produced at least 5.5 micrograms (per sample) for the study. Study-wide results and caveats: Bulk PBMC profiling left naive and antigen-experienced comparisons inconclusive.

What was sequenced was blood. This clonotype was sampled from a human donor in good health. The chain joins TRBV6-6 to TRBJ1-2, with TRBD1 identical over 11 bases. CDR3: CASRDRGSDGYTF. CDR3 DNA sequence: TGTGCCAGCCGGGACAGGGGGTCGGATGGCTACACCTTC.